A single sample is the source of the 31 T cell receptor beta chains below, sequenced in a study of OX40 agonist ivuxolimab in advanced cancers. The data were produced by immunoSEQ multiplex PCR, yet TCRdb's version contains in-frame clones alone and is incomplete. This table has under 200,000 clones, roughly 94% appearing once. Material: CD4+ or CD8+ T cells sorted from blood, obtained in a trial of the OX40 agonist ivuxolimab. Receptors were obtained from an adult with an advanced solid tumor such as melanoma, head and neck, liver or kidney cancer.

This chain links TRBV4-1 with TRBJ2-1; D is unresolved. Looked up from germline, CDR1 is MGHRA and CDR2 is YSYEKL. Trimming pared 5 bases from V and 0 bases from J, leaving 8 bases between. The CDR3 runs to 14 residues. The CDR3 loop is CASSRSLSYNEQFF. CDR3 bases: TGCGCCAGCAGCAGGAGCCTCTCCTACAATGAGCAGTTCTTC.

The chain joins TRBV2 to TRBJ2-7, with a tentative D call TRBD2 (5 bases). Germline V gene data show CDR1 as SNHLY and CDR2 as FYNNEI. CDR3 length equals 15 residues. With 4 bases removed from V and 1 base from J, the gap between germline ends came to 14 bases. The CDR3 sequence is CASSGVGGLSYEQYF. CDR3 nucleotide sequence: TGTGCCAGCAGTGGTGTAGGAGGTTTATCCTACGAGCAGTACTTC. Full variable domain (outside the CDR3, taken from reference TRBV2 and TRBJ2-7): EPEVTQTPSHQVTQMGQEVILRCVPISNHLYFYWYRQILGQKVEFLVSFYNNEISEKSEIFDDQFSVERPDGSNFTLKIRSTKLEDSAMYFCASSGVGGLSYEQYFGPGTRLTVT.

This clone came up once. The chain carries TRBV18 and TRBJ1-1, with TRBD1 identical over 8 bases. Germline V gene data show CDR1 as KGHSH and CDR2 as LQKENI. V gave up 4 bases and J gave up 5 bases; unmatched junction bases: 12. CDR3 size: 16 residues. The CDR3: CASSRLDRVSGTEAFF. In DNA form, the CDR3 reads TGTGCCAGCTCACGGCTGGACAGGGTGTCGGGAACTGAAGCTTTCTTT.

The chain links TRBV9 to TRBJ1-1; D is possibly TRBD1 (5 bases). The germline CDR1 and CDR2 sequences are SGDLS and YYNGEE. Trimming shortened V by 7 bases and J by 0 bases, and 7 bases separated the two germline ends. CDR3 size: 12 residues. In DNA form, the CDR3 reads TGTGCCAGCGGGGGATTGAACACTGAAGCTTTCTTT. This gives the protein CASGGLNTEAFF.

The rearrangement uses TRBV7-2 and TRBJ2-3, with TRBD2 as a possible D gene (5 bases). V was pared by 4 bases and J by 1 base, with 21 bases between. This CDR3 is 18 amino acids long. CDR1 is SGHTA and CDR2 is FQGNSA in the germline V gene. CDR3 coding DNA: TGTGCCAGCAGCTCGCCGTTAATACTGAGGGCGGGCACAGATACGCAGTATTTT. Its translation: CASSSPLILRAGTDTQYF.

The genes are TRBV23-1 and TRBJ2-2; D may be TRBD1 (6 bases). TRBV23-1 is an ORF; its function is uncertain. This CDR3 is 16 amino acids long. V lost 2 bases and J 0 bases, leaving 10 bases between the germline ends. CDR3: CASSQMGQTNTGELFF. CDR3 DNA: TGCGCCAGCAGTCAAATGGGACAAACGAACACCGGGGAGCTGTTTTTT.

This clone was seen once. J is TRBJ1-5 and V is TRBV28, with D possibly being TRBD1 (5 bases). The CDR3 covers 16 residues. Germline loops: CDR1 MDHEN, CDR2 SYDVKM. V lost 2 bases, J lost 4 bases, and 15 bases lay in between. CDR3 bases: TGTGCCAGCAGTTTACGGTCATGGGGCAAGAATCAGCCCCAGCATTTT. Its protein product is CASSLRSWGKNQPQHF.

The rearrangement joins TRBV4-3 to TRBJ1-1, with D possibly matching TRBD1 (5 bases). Germline CDR1 reads LGHNA; CDR2 reads YSLEER. Trimming left V 3 bases short and J 4 bases short, with 15 bases between. This CDR3 is built from 15 residues. This CDR3 is CASSHPPSGGTEAFF. As DNA, the CDR3 is TGCGCCAGCAGCCACCCCCCATCCGGGGGCACTGAAGCTTTCTTT.

The V gene is TRBV9, the J gene TRBJ1-1; 7 bases align to TRBD1. J was trimmed by 1 base and V by 0 bases; bases with no gene match: 3. CDR1 and CDR2 from the germline V gene are SGDLS and YYNGEE. The CDR3 extends over 15 amino acids. CDR3 residues: CASSVADRENTEAFF. Here the CDR3 DNA reads TGTGCCAGCAGCGTAGCCGACAGGGAGAACACTGAAGCTTTCTTT.

The gene calls are TRBV15 and TRBJ1-5; perhaps TRBD1 as D (5 bases). The CDR3 spans 14 residues. The V gene lost 5 bases and the J gene lost 6 bases, with 14 bases spanning the gap. Germline CDR1 LNHNV, CDR2 YYDKDF (reference sequence). The CDR3 sequence: CATSPGQTSQPQHF. The CDR3 DNA is TGTGCCACCAGCCCCGGACAAACCAGTCAGCCCCAGCATTTT.

The chain is built from TRBV19 and TRBJ2-7; D is perhaps TRBD1 (6 bases). The CDR3 contains 13 residues. Trimming stripped 5 bases from V and 2 bases from J, with 10 bases between. CDR1 and CDR2 (germline): LNHDA, SQIVND (reference sequence). The CDR3 DNA is TGTGCCAGTAGTTACAGGGCCGCCTACGAGCAGTACTTC. Protein: CASSYRAAYEQYF.

The chain joins TRBV11-2 to TRBJ2-1, with 7 bases identical to TRBD2. The V segment lost 2 bases and the J segment 5 bases; nucleotides outside the gene matches: 15. This CDR3 spans 18 amino acids. The germline CDR1 and CDR2 sequences are SGHAT and FQNNGV. The CDR3 protein is CASSLYRVSGKGHNEQFF. In DNA form, the CDR3 reads TGTGCCAGCAGCTTATATCGGGTCAGCGGGAAGGGTCACAATGAGCAGTTCTTC.

This chain uses TRBV7-2 with TRBJ1-5, with 10 positions matching TRBD1. Per the germline V gene, CDR1 is SGHTA and CDR2 is FQGNSA. The CDR3 runs to 15 residues. The trim removed 5 bases at V and 4 bases at J, leaving 5 bases unmatched. The CDR3 region is CASSDRTGGNQPQHF. DNA for the CDR3: TGTGCCAGCAGCGATCGGACAGGGGGGAATCAGCCCCAGCATTTT.

The CDR3 is CASGAFGGTEAFF. CDR3 coding DNA: TGCGCCAGCGGCGCTTTTGGGGGGACTGAAGCTTTCTTT. This chain uses TRBV5-1 with TRBJ1-1, with D possibly being TRBD1 (5 bases). CDR1 and CDR2 from the germline V gene are SGHRS and YFSETQ. The CDR3 is 13 residues long. The V end was cut by 7 bases, the J end by 5 bases, with 15 bases between.

The rearrangement links TRBV7-3 to TRBJ1-5; TRBD1 is a possible D gene (6 bases). Trimming cost V 5 bases and J 5 bases, with 10 bases left between them. This CDR3 has 13 amino acids. CDR1 is SGHTA, CDR2 FQGTGA, per germline. The CDR3 DNA is TGTGCCAGCAGCGCGGACAGAGATCAGCCCCAGCATTTT. Protein product: CASSADRDQPQHF.

This chain links TRBV18 with TRBJ2-3; D perhaps matches TRBD2 (5 bases). The CDR3 has 13 residues. Trimming took 4 bases from V and 4 from J, leaving 9 bases between them. Germline V gives CDR1 KGHSH, CDR2 LQKENI. CDR3 in amino acids: CASSRLASDTQYF. The CDR3 bases are TGTGCCAGCTCACGGCTAGCTTCAGATACGCAGTATTTT.

V is TRBV10-3 and J is TRBJ1-1; tentatively, D is TRBD1 (5 bases). CDR1 and CDR2 (germline): ENHRY, SYGVKD. This CDR3 contains 17 residues. The V gene lost 0 bases and the J gene lost 5 bases, with 19 bases spanning the gap. CDR3 protein: CAISESQRGGARTEAFF. The CDR3 coding sequence is TGTGCCATCAGTGAGTCACAGCGGGGAGGGGCAAGGACTGAAGCTTTCTTT.

V usage is TRBV10-3 and J usage is TRBJ1-1; TRBD1 matches 10 bases. The germline V gene has CDR1 ENHRY and CDR2 SYGVKD. The V gene end was trimmed by 5 bases and the J gene end by 0 bases; junction bases not matched to a gene: 9. CDR3 length equals 17 residues. In DNA, the CDR3 is TGTGCCATCAGTCCGGGACAGGGGAAGGGGCTGAACACTGAAGCTTTCTTT. This translates into CAISPGQGKGLNTEAFF.

This clone has a single count. The genes are TRBV7-2 and TRBJ1-5; D is perhaps TRBD1 (5 bases). Deletions cut 2 bases from V and 4 bases from J, with 15 bases between. CDR1 is SGHTA and CDR2 is FQGNSA in the germline V gene. The CDR3 totals 16 residues. The DNA for the CDR3 is TGTGCCAGCAGCTTACAGGGCGGCACGTTAAATCAGCCCCAGCATTTT. It encodes CASSLQGGTLNQPQHF.

This chain uses TRBV6-6 with TRBJ1-1; D call uncertain. Germline CDR1 reads MNHNY; CDR2 reads SVGAGI (reference sequence). Trimming pared 7 bases from V and 1 base from J, leaving 13 bases between. The CDR3 has 14 residues. Here the CDR3 reads CASITARRNTEAFF. Here the CDR3 DNA reads TGTGCCAGCATAACGGCACGGAGGAACACTGAAGCTTTCTTT.

The gene calls are TRBV7-9 and TRBJ1-1, with TRBD1 identical over 8 bases. The V and J ends lost 4 bases and 1 base, in that order; junction bases with no gene match: 2. CDR3 length: 14 amino acids. Germline CDR1 reads SEHNR; CDR2 reads FQNEAQ (reference sequence). The CDR3 coding sequence is TGTGCCAGCAGCTGGACAGGGCAGAACACTGAAGCTTTCTTT. It yields the protein CASSWTGQNTEAFF. Drawing the rest from reference TRBV7-9 and TRBJ1-1, the complete variable domain is DTGVSQNPRHKITKRGQNVTFRCDPISEHNRLYWYRQTLGQGPEFLTYFQNEAQLEKSRLLSDRFSAERPKGSFSTLEIQRTEQGDSAMYLCASSWTGQNTEAFFGQGTRLTVV.

This clone was seen more than once but under ten times. This rearrangement joins TRBV5-6 to TRBJ2-2, with D hard to call. V was clipped by 4 bases and J by 1 base, with 14 bases between them. Germline V gene lookup returns CDR1 SGHDT and CDR2 YYEEEE. The CDR3 is 16 residues long. The CDR3 reads CASSRWTEMNTGELFF. In nucleotides, the CDR3 is TGTGCCAGCAGCCGATGGACCGAAATGAACACCGGGGAGCTGTTTTTT.

This sequence joins TRBV9 and TRBJ1-2, with a weak D call TRBD1 (6 bases). In germline, CDR1 is SGDLS, CDR2 YYNGEE. Deletions cut 3 bases from V and 2 bases from J, with 14 bases between. The CDR3 covers 15 residues. The CDR3 sequence is CASSAWGTLNYGYTF. The CDR3 DNA reads as TGTGCCAGCAGCGCCTGGGGGACACTCAACTATGGCTACACCTTC.

The chain has TRBV5-6 and TRBJ1-2, with D maybe TRBD1 (5 bases). V lost 0 bases and J 6 bases, leaving 6 bases between the germline ends. CDR3 length: 12 residues. The germline gives CDR1 SGHDT, CDR2 YYEEEE. The CDR3 nucleotides are TGTGCCAGCAGCTTGGGCAGGGATGGCTACACCTTC. The encoded protein is CASSLGRDGYTF.

This chain uses TRBV10-3 with TRBJ1-2; 9 bases are a match to TRBD1. The germline gives CDR1 ENHRY, CDR2 SYGVKD. V lost 2 bases to trimming and J lost 8 bases; unmatched junction nucleotides: 15. This CDR3 spans 17 amino acids. CDR3 coding DNA: TGTGCCATCAGTGAGATTTTAGAGGGACAGGGTAAAGAAGGCTACACCTTC. It is translated as CAISEILEGQGKEGYTF.

The rearrangement joins TRBV12-5 to TRBJ2-3; 7 bases line up with TRBD1. CDR3 length: 14 residues. Germline V lookup: CDR1 LGHNT, CDR2 FRNRAP. The J segment lost 4 bases and the V segment lost 1 base, leaving 2 bases of the junction unmatched. The CDR3 is CASGLGQGPDTQYF. CDR3 sequence (DNA): TGTGCTAGTGGTTTGGGACAGGGCCCAGATACGCAGTATTTT.

The rearrangement links TRBV15 to TRBJ1-2; TRBD1 aligns across 8 bases. The CDR3 extends over 14 amino acids. Looked up from germline, CDR1 is LNHNV and CDR2 is YYDKDF (reference sequence). With V trimmed by 2 bases and J by 2 bases, 1 base remained unmatched. Written as DNA, the CDR3 is TGTGCCACCAGCAGACGGACAGGGAACTATGGCTACACCTTC. Its translation is CATSRRTGNYGYTF.

This clone was seen just once. The V gene is TRBV5-1, the J gene TRBJ2-2; 8 bases align to TRBD2. This CDR3 contains 15 residues. With V trimmed by 10 bases and J by 0 bases, 8 bases remained unmatched. The V gene's germline CDR1 is SGHRS and CDR2 YFSETQ. CDR3 bases: TGCGCCGTGGCCCCGGGGGGGACGAACACCGGGGAGCTGTTTTTT. It translates to CAVAPGGTNTGELFF.

The chain has TRBV15 and TRBJ1-2; 10 bases agree with TRBD1. V gave up 5 bases and J gave up 7 bases; unmatched junction bases: 16. Germline V gene lookup returns CDR1 LNHNV and CDR2 YYDKDF (reference sequence). This CDR3 has 17 amino acids. The CDR3 region is CATSGPPGQGSLGGYTF. The CDR3 DNA sequence: TGTGCCACCAGCGGCCCACCGGGACAGGGGTCCCTCGGTGGCTACACCTTC.

CDR3 amino acids: CASSLQWTGGRPDTQYF. The CDR3 DNA is TGTGCCAGCAGCCTCCAATGGACAGGGGGGCGGCCAGATACGCAGTATTTT. The chain has TRBV5-5 and TRBJ2-3, with 10 bases aligning to TRBD1. Germline loops: CDR1 SGHKS, CDR2 YYEKEE (reference sequence). Losses at the gene ends were 4 bases for V and 4 bases for J; bases not matched to a gene: 12. The CDR3 sequence is 17 residues long.

V usage is TRBV19 and J usage is TRBJ2-7, with D unresolved. CDR1 LNHDA and CDR2 SQIVND come from the germline V gene (reference sequence). Trimming took 3 bases from V and 3 from J, leaving 9 bases between them. This CDR3 is built from 13 residues. CDR3 residues: CASSIPQSYEQYF. DNA of the CDR3: TGTGCCAGTAGTATTCCACAAAGCTACGAGCAGTACTTC.